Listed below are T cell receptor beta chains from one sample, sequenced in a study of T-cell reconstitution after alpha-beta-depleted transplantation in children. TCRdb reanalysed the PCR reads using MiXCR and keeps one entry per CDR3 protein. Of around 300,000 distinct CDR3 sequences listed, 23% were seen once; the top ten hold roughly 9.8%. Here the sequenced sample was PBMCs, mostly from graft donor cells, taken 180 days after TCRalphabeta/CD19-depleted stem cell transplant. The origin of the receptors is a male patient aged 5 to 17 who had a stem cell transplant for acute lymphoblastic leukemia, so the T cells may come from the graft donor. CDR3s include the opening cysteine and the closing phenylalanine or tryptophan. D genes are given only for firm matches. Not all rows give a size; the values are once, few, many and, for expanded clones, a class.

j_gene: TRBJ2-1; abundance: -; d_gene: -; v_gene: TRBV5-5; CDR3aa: CASRTQLLDYSYNEQFF; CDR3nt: TGTGCCAGCAGAACCCAGCTCCTGGACTACTCCTACAATGAGCAGTTCTTC
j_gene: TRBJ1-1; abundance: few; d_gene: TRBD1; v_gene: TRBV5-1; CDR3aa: CASSFRDRVGTEAFF; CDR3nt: TGCGCCAGCAGCTTCCGGGACAGGGTCGGCACTGAAGCTTTCTTT
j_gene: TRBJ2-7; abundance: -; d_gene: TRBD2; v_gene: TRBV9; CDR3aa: CASSVGGLAGDEQYF; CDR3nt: TGTGCCAGCAGCGTAGGTGGTCTAGCGGGAGACGAGCAGTACTTC
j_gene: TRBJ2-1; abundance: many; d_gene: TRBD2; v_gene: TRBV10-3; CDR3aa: CAIGLAGGSSYNEQFF; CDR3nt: TGTGCCATCGGGCTAGCGGGGGGTAGCTCCTACAATGAGCAGTTCTTC
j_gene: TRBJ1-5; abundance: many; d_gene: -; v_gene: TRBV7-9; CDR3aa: CASSVNGKVPQHF; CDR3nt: TGTGCCAGCAGCGTCAACGGAAAGGTCCCCCAGCATTTT
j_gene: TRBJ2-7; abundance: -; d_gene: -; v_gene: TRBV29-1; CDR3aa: CSVREYLYEQYF; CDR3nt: TGCAGCGTCCGGGAATATCTTTACGAGCAGTACTTC
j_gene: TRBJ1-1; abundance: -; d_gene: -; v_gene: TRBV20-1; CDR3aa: CSARFESGTQASF; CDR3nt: TGCAGTGCTAGATTCGAGAGTGGCACACAAGCTTCCTTT
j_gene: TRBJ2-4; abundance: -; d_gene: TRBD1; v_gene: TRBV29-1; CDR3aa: CSVAGQGGYIQYF; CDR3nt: TGCAGCGTTGCTGGACAGGGTGGATACATTCAGTACTTC
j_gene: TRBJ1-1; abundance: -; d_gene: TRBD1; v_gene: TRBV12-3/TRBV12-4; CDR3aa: CASSGRQGWVTEAFF; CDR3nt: TGTGCCAGCAGTGGCCGACAGGGCTGGGTCACTGAAGCTTTCTTT
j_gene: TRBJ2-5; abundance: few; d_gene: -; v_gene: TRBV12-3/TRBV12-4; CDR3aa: CASSHPQETQYF; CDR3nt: TGTGCCAGCAGTCACCCCCAAGAGACCCAGTACTTC
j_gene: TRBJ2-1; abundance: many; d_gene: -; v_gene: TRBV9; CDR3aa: CASSVVTAGADEQFF; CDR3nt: TGTGCCAGCAGCGTAGTGACCGCAGGAGCCGATGAGCAGTTCTTC
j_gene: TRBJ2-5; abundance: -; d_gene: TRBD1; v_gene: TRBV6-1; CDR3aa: CASSPPTGGETQYF; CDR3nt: TGTGCCAGCAGTCCCCCGACAGGGGGGGAGACCCAGTACTTC
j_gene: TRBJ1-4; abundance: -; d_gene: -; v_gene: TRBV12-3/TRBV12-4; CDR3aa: CASRAYRGGNEKLFF; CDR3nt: TGTGCCAGCAGAGCCTACCGGGGGGGGAATGAAAAACTGTTTTTT
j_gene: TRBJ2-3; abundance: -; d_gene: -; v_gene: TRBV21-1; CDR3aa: CASSKDGVSDTQYF; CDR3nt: TGTGCCAGCAGCAAAGACGGGGTCTCAGATACGCAGTATTTT
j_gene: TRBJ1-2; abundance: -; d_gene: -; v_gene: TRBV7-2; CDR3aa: CASSLAGGYTF; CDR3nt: TGTGCCAGCAGCTTAGCGGGTGGCTACACCTTC
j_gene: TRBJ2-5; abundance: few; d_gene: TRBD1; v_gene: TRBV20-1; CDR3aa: CSASQTGRKETQYF; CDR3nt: TGCAGTGCTAGTCAGACAGGGCGGAAAGAGACCCAGTACTTC
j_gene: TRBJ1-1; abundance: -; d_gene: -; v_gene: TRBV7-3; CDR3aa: CASSLRAGNTEAFF; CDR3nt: TGTGCCAGCAGCTTAAGAGCGGGGAACACTGAAGCTTTCTTT
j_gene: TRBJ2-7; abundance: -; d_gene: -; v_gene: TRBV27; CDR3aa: CASSFHSNFYEQYF; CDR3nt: TGTGCCAGCAGTTTCCACAGCAACTTCTACGAGCAGTACTTC
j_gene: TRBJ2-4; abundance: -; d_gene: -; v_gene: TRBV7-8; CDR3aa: CASSLAGSKNIQYF; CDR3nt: TGTGCCAGCAGCTTAGCAGGGTCCAAAAACATTCAGTACTTC
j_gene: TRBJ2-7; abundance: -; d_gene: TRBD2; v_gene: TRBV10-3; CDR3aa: CAISDGLAGTSGSYEQYF; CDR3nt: TGTGCCATCAGTGACGGTCTAGCGGGAACGTCCGGGTCCTACGAGCAGTACTTC
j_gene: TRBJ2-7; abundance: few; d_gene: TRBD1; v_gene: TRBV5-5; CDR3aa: CASSSRDRANEQYF; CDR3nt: TGTGCCAGCAGCTCCCGGGACAGGGCAAACGAGCAGTACTTC
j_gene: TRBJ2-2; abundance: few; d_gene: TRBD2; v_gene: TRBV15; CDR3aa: CATSRASGSTGELFF; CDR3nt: TGTGCCACCAGCAGAGCGAGCGGGAGTACCGGGGAGCTGTTTTTT
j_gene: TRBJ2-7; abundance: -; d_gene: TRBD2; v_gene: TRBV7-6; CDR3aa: CASSLRLAGGPSYEQYF; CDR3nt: TGTGCCAGCAGCTTACGACTAGCGGGGGGGCCCTCCTACGAGCAGTACTTC
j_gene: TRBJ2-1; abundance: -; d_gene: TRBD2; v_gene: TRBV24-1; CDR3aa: CATSDFPGSGRDNEQFF; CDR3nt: TGTGCCACCAGTGATTTCCCGGGTAGCGGGAGAGACAATGAGCAGTTCTTC
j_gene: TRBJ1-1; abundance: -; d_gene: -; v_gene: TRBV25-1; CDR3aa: CASSESDRGVSNTEAFF; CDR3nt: TGTGCCAGCAGTGAAAGTGATAGGGGAGTGTCGAACACTGAAGCTTTCTTT
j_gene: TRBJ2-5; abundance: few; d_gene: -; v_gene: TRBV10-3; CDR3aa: CAIKAYQETQYF; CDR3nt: TGTGCCATCAAAGCCTACCAAGAGACCCAGTACTTC
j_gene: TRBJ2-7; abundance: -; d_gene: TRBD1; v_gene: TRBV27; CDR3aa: CASSLITGGKSYEQYF; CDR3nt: TGTGCCAGCAGTTTAATAACAGGGGGAAAATCCTACGAGCAGTACTTC
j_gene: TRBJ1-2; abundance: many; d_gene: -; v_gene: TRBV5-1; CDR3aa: CASKSQINYGYTF; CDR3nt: TGCGCCAGCAAATCGCAGATTAACTATGGCTACACCTTC
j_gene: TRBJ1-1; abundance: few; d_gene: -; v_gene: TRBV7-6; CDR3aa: CASSPSMNTEAFF; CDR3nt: TGTGCCAGCAGCCCGTCGATGAACACTGAAGCTTTCTTT
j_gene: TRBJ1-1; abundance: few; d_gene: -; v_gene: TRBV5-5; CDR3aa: CASEHSVSLSTEAFF; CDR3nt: TGTGCCAGCGAACATTCCGTCAGCTTATCCACTGAAGCTTTCTTT
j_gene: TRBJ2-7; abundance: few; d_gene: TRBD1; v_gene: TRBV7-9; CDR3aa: CASSFRGTGVYEQYF; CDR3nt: TGTGCCAGCAGCTTCAGAGGGACAGGGGTCTACGAGCAGTACTTC
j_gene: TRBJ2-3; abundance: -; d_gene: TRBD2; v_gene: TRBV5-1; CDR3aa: CASSLASGLAGADTQYF; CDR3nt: TGCGCCAGCAGCTTGGCCTCGGGACTAGCGGGAGCAGATACGCAGTATTTT
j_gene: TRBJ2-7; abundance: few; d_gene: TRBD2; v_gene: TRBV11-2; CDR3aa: CASSLYGLAGAKGSSYEQYF; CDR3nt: TGTGCCAGCAGCTTATACGGACTAGCGGGGGCAAAGGGTAGCTCCTACGAGCAGTACTTC
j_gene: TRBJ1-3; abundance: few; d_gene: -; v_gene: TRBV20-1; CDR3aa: CSGGSLTGNTIYF; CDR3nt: TGCAGCGGGGGCTCCCTTACCGGAAACACCATATATTTT
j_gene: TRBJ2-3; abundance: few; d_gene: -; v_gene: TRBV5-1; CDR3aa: CASIRGSLFTDTQYF; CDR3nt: TGCGCCAGCATACGAGGGAGTCTATTCACAGATACGCAGTATTTT
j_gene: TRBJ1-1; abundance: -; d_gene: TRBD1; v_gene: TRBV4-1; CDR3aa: CASSQDAWTGAEAFF; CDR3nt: TGCGCCAGCAGCCAAGATGCCTGGACAGGCGCTGAAGCTTTCTTT
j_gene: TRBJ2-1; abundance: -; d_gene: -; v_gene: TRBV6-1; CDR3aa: CASWGLYPEQFF; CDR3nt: TGTGCCAGTTGGGGACTGTACCCAGAGCAGTTCTTC
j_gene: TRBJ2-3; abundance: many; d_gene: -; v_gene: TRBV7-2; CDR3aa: CASSFFDTQYF; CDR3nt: TGTGCCAGCAGCTTCTTCGATACGCAGTATTTT
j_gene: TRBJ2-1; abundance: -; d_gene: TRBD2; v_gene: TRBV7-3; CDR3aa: CASSISGRGDEQFF; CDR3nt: TGTGCCAGCAGCATCAGCGGGAGGGGAGATGAGCAGTTCTTC
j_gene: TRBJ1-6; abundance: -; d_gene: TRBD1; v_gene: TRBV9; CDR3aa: CASSTRTGGESPLHF; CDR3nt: TGTGCCAGCAGCACTCGGACAGGGGGCGAATCACCCCTCCACTTT
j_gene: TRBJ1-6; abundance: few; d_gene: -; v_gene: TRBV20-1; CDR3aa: CSARDFLSAVNSPLHF; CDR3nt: TGCAGTGCTAGAGATTTCTTGTCGGCGGTTAATTCACCCCTCCACTTT
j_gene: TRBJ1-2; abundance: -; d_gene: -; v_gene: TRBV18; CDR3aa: CASSPPLGGGMDGYTF; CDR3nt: TGTGCCAGCTCACCACCGTTAGGCGGGGGAATGGATGGCTACACCTTC
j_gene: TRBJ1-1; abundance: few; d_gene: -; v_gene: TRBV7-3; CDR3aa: CASSLWGGTEAFF; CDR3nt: TGTGCCAGCAGCTTATGGGGTGGCACTGAAGCTTTCTTT
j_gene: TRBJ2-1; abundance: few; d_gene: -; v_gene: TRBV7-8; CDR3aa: CASSSGPVWYEQFF; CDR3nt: TGTGCCAGCAGCTCGGGGCCCGTGTGGTATGAGCAGTTCTTC
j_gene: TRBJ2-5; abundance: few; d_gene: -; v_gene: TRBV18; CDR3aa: CASSPTVQETQYF; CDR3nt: TGTGCCAGCTCTCCGACAGTTCAAGAGACCCAGTACTTC
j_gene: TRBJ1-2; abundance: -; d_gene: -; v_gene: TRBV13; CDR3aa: CASSIDSNYGYTF; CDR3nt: TGTGCCAGCAGCATAGACAGTAACTATGGCTACACCTTC